A selection of T cell receptor beta chains follows, all from one sample in a study of vaccination effects on CD4 cells after COVID-19. Generated by immunoSEQ multiplex PCR, the TCRdb table keeps only in-frame clones and is missing some. The table shows under 40,000 clones, with roughly two thirds occurring only once. Their antigens are not known. The starting material was CD4+ T cells from PBMCs cultured with HCoV-229E spike peptides, obtained after COVID-19 vaccination. Every receptor here comes from a human donor who received a COVID-19 vaccine. Each CDR3 is given with its conserved first and last residue. D genes are given only for firm matches. Rows may omit the clone size; those that give it use once, few, many or a size class.

clone_size,j_call,v_call,d_call,cdr3_aa
.,TRBJ2-1,TRBV5-1,.,CASSLEASSANEQFF
.,TRBJ1-4,TRBV2,TRBD1,CASSAAPGTGFNEKLFF
few,TRBJ1-5,TRBV6-5,TRBD1,CASSRQGGQPQHF
.,TRBJ1-4,TRBV3-1/TRBV3-2,.,CASSQDGVEKLFF
.,TRBJ2-3,TRBV10-2,TRBD2,CASRDRTSGADTQYF
.,TRBJ1-2,TRBV5-1,TRBD1,CASSSQGDGYTF
.,TRBJ1-1,TRBV2,TRBD1,CASGTGLRAEAFF
.,TRBJ1-4,TRBV5-1,.,CASSRSGQKHNEKLFF
few,TRBJ1-5,TRBV2,.,CASSEAGLNQPQHF
.,TRBJ1-1,TRBV6-5,.,CASSYQGRTEAFF
few,TRBJ1-6,TRBV6-5,TRBD1,CASTTGGTSPLHF
few,TRBJ2-3,TRBV9,.,CASSVGGGITDTQYF
.,TRBJ2-1,TRBV14,TRBD2,CASSRERLAGDNEQFF
.,TRBJ2-3,TRBV5-1,.,CASSLDGITDTQYF
.,TRBJ2-1,TRBV27,TRBD2,CASRPRTSGGANEQFF
.,TRBJ1-3,TRBV18,TRBD1,CASSPTRGGEWTIYF
.,TRBJ1-1,TRBV5-1,.,CASSLGRQNTEAFF
.,TRBJ2-3,TRBV15,.,CATQPKFNTDTQYF
.,TRBJ1-5,TRBV12-3/TRBV12-4,.,CASRRTGNQPQHF
.,TRBJ2-3,TRBV6-5,TRBD2,CAGRLAGGTDTQYF
.,TRBJ1-2,TRBV3-1/TRBV3-2,.,CASSQDRGSGYTF
few,TRBJ1-2,TRBV4-1,.,CASSQEGRGGYGYTF
.,TRBJ1-5,TRBV27,TRBD1,CASRLGQGAYQPQHF
.,TRBJ2-7,TRBV25-1,.,CASSDTVGEQYF
few,TRBJ2-1,TRBV6-5,TRBD2,CASSSGGAGNEQFF
.,TRBJ2-7,TRBV3-1/TRBV3-2,TRBD2,CASSQGTSGGKNF
.,TRBJ1-2,TRBV7-9,.,CASSLLTAEKYYGYTF
few,TRBJ2-1,TRBV5-4,.,CASSLGFSYNEQFF
.,TRBJ1-6,TRBV7-2,.,CASSFLGGLPHF
once,TRBJ2-1,TRBV7-8,TRBD1,CASSGRDRAYNEQFF
few,TRBJ1-2,TRBV4-1,TRBD1,CASSPGTGGADYGYTF
few,TRBJ2-3,TRBV7-9,TRBD2,CASSSSGRLIGDTQYF
.,TRBJ1-1,TRBV28,.,CASSIWKNTEAFF
.,TRBJ1-2,TRBV5-1,.,CASSSDSYGYTF
.,TRBJ2-3,TRBV12-3/TRBV12-4,.,CASSPDTDTQYF
.,TRBJ1-2,TRBV15,.,CATSRGSGFNYGYTF
.,TRBJ2-5,TRBV11-2,.,CASSLVGGQETQYF
.,TRBJ1-5,TRBV6-2/TRBV6-3,.,CASSYRTTQPQHF
.,TRBJ1-2,TRBV11-2,.,CASSLDSSVRVRGYTF
.,TRBJ2-3,TRBV27,.,CASEKQGVGNTQYF
few,TRBJ2-2,TRBV5-1,TRBD1,CASRLSTGVRGNTGELFF
.,TRBJ1-2,TRBV5-6,.,CASSLVGQRVTNYGYTF
.,TRBJ2-3,TRBV9,TRBD1,CASSTRQGLGDTQYF
.,TRBJ2-7,TRBV4-2,TRBD1,CASSQVGGQMPYEQYF
few,TRBJ1-2,TRBV9,.,CASSVDTGTPDGYTF
.,TRBJ2-7,TRBV19,.,CATTRGGAYEQYF
.,TRBJ2-3,TRBV25-1,TRBD1,CASSSRQGTSTDTQYF
few,TRBJ1-2,TRBV6-6,.,CASNKATYGYTF
.,TRBJ1-5,TRBV15,.,CATSRDAAAQHF
.,TRBJ2-1,TRBV7-8,.,CASSLVVGSYNEQFF
.,TRBJ2-6,TRBV5-4,.,CASSFDSYSGANVLTF
.,TRBJ2-5,TRBV28,TRBD1,CASSSGQGLQETQYF
.,TRBJ1-5,TRBV6-5,.,CASSYGRLGAQPQHF
.,TRBJ2-5,TRBV5-1,.,CASSLEGEGETQYF
.,TRBJ2-7,TRBV3-1/TRBV3-2,.,CASSQGAGLGEQYF
few,TRBJ1-3,TRBV2,TRBD1,CASSEADRVTGNTIYF
.,TRBJ2-3,TRBV7-9,.,CASSPGAATSTDTQYF
medium-sized,TRBJ1-3,TRBV5-1,.,CASSLASRFSGNTIYF